These 32 T cell receptor beta chains share one sample of origin, sequenced in a study of chemoradiotherapy in HPV16-positive cancers (dated by TCRdb to the early 2020s). Library construction relied on the immunoSEQ multiplex PCR assay. TCRdb took this table from immuneACCESS and kept in-frame rearrangements with V and J called. Such tables lack part of the clones; where checked against another copy, unresolved V genes explain under half of the gap, and the rest is unexplained. The sample data list under 85,000 clones, and almost 90% of these were observed just once. The top ten constitute 4% to 5% of the sample. The sample was blood, taken from a patient who underwent chemoradiotherapy. These receptors were taken from a human donor with HPV-associated anogenital cancer.

The chain's CDR3 is CASSPRTGVLGTDTQYF. For the CDR3, the DNA is TGTGCCAGCTCACCTCGTACAGGGGTGCTTGGCACAGATACGCAGTATTTT. This chain connects TRBV18 to TRBJ2-3, with 7 bases matching TRBD1. The CDR3 length is 17 residues. CDR1 and CDR2 (germline): KGHSH, LQKENI. Trimming removed 3 bases from V and 1 base from J; junction bases left unmatched: 10.

Here the CDR3 reads CSVEWTEWSNEQFF. DNA of the CDR3: TGCAGCGTTGAATGGACAGAATGGAGCAATGAGCAGTTCTTC. The chain uses TRBV29-1 and TRBJ2-1; D perhaps matches TRBD1 (6 bases). Deletions cut 2 bases from V and 6 bases from J, with 14 bases between. Germline-derived CDR1 and CDR2 are SQVTM and ANQGSEA. The CDR3 totals 14 residues.

This CDR3 reads CASSLNTGLNTEAFF. In nucleotides, the CDR3 is TGCGCCAGCAGCCTAAATACAGGGTTGAACACTGAAGCTTTCTTT. The chain employs TRBV4-1 and TRBJ1-1; a weak D match, TRBD1 (6 bases). CDR1 is MGHRA and CDR2 is YSYEKL in the germline V gene. V lost 4 bases to trimming and J lost 0 bases, with 12 bases between them. The CDR3 runs to 15 residues.

J is TRBJ1-4 and V is TRBV30, with D tentatively TRBD1 (5 bases). The germline V gene encodes CDR1 GTSNPN and CDR2 SVGIG (reference sequence). Deletions cut 2 bases from V and 6 bases from J, with 16 bases between. The CDR3 loop spans 15 amino acids. CDR3 bases: TGTGCCTGGAGTAGGGCGGCAGGGTCTTATGAAAAACTGTTTTTT. Protein product: CAWSRAAGSYEKLFF.

V gene TRBV28 combines with J gene TRBJ1-3, with no clear D. The germline gives CDR1 MDHEN, CDR2 SYDVKM. The CDR3 covers 14 residues. The V end lost 3 bases, the J end lost 0 bases, and 6 bases lay between the germline ends. This CDR3 reads CASSFRSSGNTIYF. The CDR3 DNA follows: TGTGCCAGCAGTTTTCGGAGCTCTGGAAACACCATATATTTT.

The chain employs TRBV25-1 and TRBJ1-5; weak D call: TRBD1 (6 bases). Germline-derived CDR1 and CDR2 are MGHDK and SYGVNS. Between the trimmed V and J ends, which lost 2 bases and 4 bases, there was a span of 6 bases. The CDR3 runs 13 residues. In nucleotides, the CDR3 is TGTGCCAGCAGTGAACAGGGGAATCAGCCCCAGCATTTT. This translates into CASSEQGNQPQHF.

The DNA of the CDR3 is TGTGCCAGCAGTTACGGACAGACCTTCTATGGCTACACCTTC. This translates into CASSYGQTFYGYTF. The chain joins TRBV6-5 to TRBJ1-2; D may be TRBD1 (6 bases). Trimming shortened V by 2 bases and J by 4 bases, and 11 bases separated the two germline ends. The CDR3 contains 14 residues. Germline CDR1 reads MNHEY; CDR2 reads SVGAGI.

The genes are TRBV5-1 and TRBJ2-4; 7 nucleotides match TRBD1. V trimming: 3 bases; J trimming: 0 bases; junction bases outside the gene matches: 6. The CDR3 length is 16 residues. Germline V gene lookup returns CDR1 SGHRS and CDR2 YFSETQ. CDR3 amino acids: CASSWGQLLAKNIQYF. CDR3 bases: TGCGCCAGCAGCTGGGGACAGCTCTTAGCCAAAAACATTCAGTACTTC. The variable domain in full, with the rest retrieved from reference TRBV5-1 and TRBJ2-4, is KAGVTQTPRYLIKTRGQQVTLSCSPISGHRSVSWYQQTPGQGLQFLFEYFSETQRNKGNFPGRFSGRQFSNSRSEMNVSTLELGDSALYLCASSWGQLLAKNIQYFGAGTRLSVL.

This rearrangement joins TRBV9 to TRBJ2-3, with D hard to call. V was clipped by 2 bases and J by 0 bases, with 10 bases between them. Germline-derived CDR1 and CDR2 are SGDLS and YYNGEE. CDR3 length: 15 amino acids. The CDR3 sequence: CASSVDPTSTDTQYF. CDR3 bases: TGTGCCAGCAGCGTCGACCCGACTAGCACAGATACGCAGTATTTT.

The chain links TRBV5-1 to TRBJ2-5; D is undetermined. The CDR3 has 12 amino acids. V was pared by 4 bases and J by 0 bases, with 4 bases between. Germline-derived CDR1 and CDR2 are SGHRS and YFSETQ. CDR3 in DNA: TGCGCCAGCAGCGCCGACCAAGAGACCCAGTACTTC. It translates to CASSADQETQYF.

In its sample, this clone was seen once. The rearrangement uses TRBV5-4 and TRBJ2-4, with TRBD2 matching 9 bases. CDR1 and CDR2 (germline): SGHNT, YYREEE (reference sequence). The CDR3 totals 16 residues. The ends lost 0 bases at V and 4 bases at J; junction bases unmatched: 5. CDR3 protein: CASSLGLADTKNIQYF. CDR3 DNA sequence: TGTGCCAGCAGCTTGGGACTAGCGGATACTAAAAACATTCAGTACTTC.

The chain uses TRBV19 and TRBJ1-4; 7 bases fit TRBD1. The CDR3 consists of 15 residues. The ends lost 10 bases at V and 3 bases at J; junction bases unmatched: 11. Germline V gene data show CDR1 as LNHDA and CDR2 as SQIVND (reference sequence). The CDR3 protein is CATTKTGTANEKLFF. DNA of the CDR3: TGTGCCACTACCAAAACCGGGACAGCTAATGAAAAACTGTTTTTT.

The V call is TRBV19, the J call TRBJ1-2; D not certain. CDR3 length equals 15 residues. Trimming cost V 5 bases and J 4 bases, with 17 bases left between them. CDR1 and CDR2 from the germline V gene are LNHDA and SQIVND (reference sequence). The CDR3: CASSEMGIGSYGYTF. The CDR3 nucleotides read TGTGCCAGTAGTGAGATGGGGATTGGTAGCTATGGCTACACCTTC.

There are a few counts of this clone. This sequence joins TRBV2 and TRBJ2-7, with 7 bases identical to TRBD1. CDR3 size: 11 residues. Germline CDR1 is SNHLY and CDR2 is FYNNEI. The J segment lost 9 bases and the V segment lost 9 bases, leaving 8 bases of the junction unmatched. DNA for the CDR3: TGTGCCAGTGACAGGGAGTCAGTGCAGTACTTC. Translating it yields CASDRESVQYF.

Notes on this clone: One end of the junction fails to match germline, which may point to a read error. Other nucleotide sequences from this sample produce the same CDR3. The chain recombines TRBV5-1 with TRBJ1-3; TRBD1 might be the D (6 bases). This CDR3 has 18 residues. CDR1 and CDR2 from the germline V gene are SGHRS and YFSETQ. CDR3 amino acids: CASSYRTGGLFSGNTIYF. In DNA form, the CDR3 reads TGCGCCAGCAGCTACAGGACGGGGGGCCTTTTCTCTGGAAACACCATATACTTT.

The gene calls are TRBV5-1 and TRBJ2-1; D ambiguous. This CDR3 spans 13 amino acids. The V end was cut by 1 base, the J end by 8 bases, with 10 bases between. CDR1 is SGHRS and CDR2 is YFSETQ in the germline V gene. CDR3 DNA: TGCGCCAGCAGCTTGAGAGTATCGGATGAGCAGTTCTTC. It encodes CASSLRVSDEQFF.

The chain joins TRBV2 to TRBJ2-5, with a tentative D call TRBD2 (7 bases). The V end lost 6 bases, the J end lost 2 bases, and 16 bases lay between the germline ends. The length of the CDR3 is 15 residues. CDR1 is SNHLY and CDR2 is FYNNEI in the germline V gene. The DNA of the CDR3 is TGTGCCAGCAGCCCGGGGGGCCGGGGACAAGAGACCCAGTACTTC. The encoded protein is CASSPGGRGQETQYF.

The V call is TRBV4-1, the J call TRBJ2-4; 9 positions match TRBD2. This CDR3 comprises 14 residues. Germline trimming cut 2 bases from V and 9 bases from J; bases unmatched to any gene: 5. From germline, CDR1 is MGHRA and CDR2 YSYEKL. CDR3 in DNA: TGCGCCAGCAGCCAACCGACTAGCGGTGGCATTCAGTACTTC. Its protein product is CASSQPTSGGIQYF.

CDR3 sequence reads: CASSQDPRAGISYNEQFF. CDR3 bases: TGTGCCAGCAGCCAAGATCCCAGGGCTGGGATTTCCTACAATGAGCAGTTCTTC. The rearrangement joins TRBV4-2 to TRBJ2-1; D possibly corresponds to TRBD1 (5 bases). There are 18 residues in the CDR3. Trimming cost V 0 bases and J 1 base, with 16 bases left between them. CDR1 is LGHNA, CDR2 YNFKEQ, per germline.

The chain uses TRBV5-1 and TRBJ1-2, with D maybe TRBD1 (6 bases). Germline V lookup: CDR1 SGHRS, CDR2 YFSETQ. The V and J ends lost 0 bases and 2 bases respectively, with 14 bases between them. The CDR3 spans 16 residues. CDR3 DNA: TGCGCCAGCAGCTTGGGATTCATGGGGGCCAACTATGGCTACACCTTC. It encodes CASSLGFMGANYGYTF. Looking up the rest from reference TRBV5-1 and TRBJ1-2 gives the full variable domain: KAGVTQTPRYLIKTRGQQVTLSCSPISGHRSVSWYQQTPGQGLQFLFEYFSETQRNKGNFPGRFSGRQFSNSRSEMNVSTLELGDSALYLCASSLGFMGANYGYTFGSGTRLTVV.

The rearrangement uses TRBV7-9 and TRBJ1-1; TRBD1 agrees at 9 bases. The germline V gene encodes CDR1 SEHNR and CDR2 FQNEAQ (reference sequence). The CDR3 spans 15 residues. Trimming cost V 4 bases and J 7 bases; bases outside gene matches: 10. The CDR3 DNA reads as TGTGCCAGCAGCTCACTTCACAGGGGGCGGGGTGAAGCTTTCTTT. This gives the protein CASSSLHRGRGEAFF.

V usage is TRBV4-2 and J usage is TRBJ1-1; the D gene is possibly TRBD1 (6 bases). V lost 4 bases, J lost 5 bases, and 14 bases lay in between. CDR1 is LGHNA, CDR2 YNFKEQ, per germline. The CDR3 is 14 residues long. CDR3 amino acids: CASSPEQGGTEAFF. The CDR3 DNA reads TGTGCCAGCAGCCCAGAACAGGGAGGGACTGAAGCTTTCTTT.

This chain joins TRBV6-5 and TRBJ1-1; D remains ambiguous. This CDR3 is built from 14 residues. Trimming left V 8 bases short and J 1 base short, with 14 bases between. Germline V CDR1 and CDR2: MNHEY, SVGAGI. Here the CDR3 reads CASRGLGTNTEAFF. CDR3 sequence (DNA): TGTGCCAGCCGAGGCTTGGGAACGAACACTGAAGCTTTCTTT.

The chain couples TRBV7-9 to TRBJ2-7; D is possibly TRBD1 (7 bases). The CDR3 extends over 15 amino acids. Germline assignment: CDR1 SEHNR and CDR2 FQNEAQ (reference sequence). Trimming removed 1 base from V and 2 bases from J, with 12 bases in between. CDR3 nucleotide sequence: TGTGCCAGCAGCTTAGGAGCAGGGGGGACCTACGAGCAGTACTTC. This translates into CASSLGAGGTYEQYF.

This clone came up a few times. This chain connects TRBV27 to TRBJ1-6; unclear D gene. This CDR3 region has 13 residues. V was trimmed by 5 bases and J by 10 bases, leaving 12 bases between them. Germline CDR1 MNHEY, CDR2 SMNVEV (reference sequence). CDR3 residues: CASSLWGDSPLHF. As DNA, the CDR3 is TGTGCCAGCAGTCTTTGGGGTGACTCACCCCTCCACTTT.

This rearrangement joins TRBV7-9 to TRBJ2-1; the match to TRBD2 covers 7 bases. Looked up from germline, CDR1 is SEHNR and CDR2 is FQNEAQ (reference sequence). The CDR3 contains 13 residues. The CDR3 reads CVSGASGYNEQFF. The DNA of the CDR3 is TGTGTCAGTGGTGCTAGCGGCTACAATGAGCAGTTCTTC.

As regards this clone: This CDR3 is also generated by other DNA sequences in the sample. V gene TRBV27 combines with J gene TRBJ1-1, with D possibly TRBD1 on 5 matching bases. The CDR3 loop spans 14 amino acids. CDR1 is MNHEY and CDR2 is SMNVEV in the germline V gene (reference sequence). The ends were cut back, 3 bases at V and 0 bases at J, with 8 bases in the middle. As DNA, the CDR3 is TGTGCCAGCAGTTTCCAGGGACTGAACACTGAAGCTTTCTTT. It encodes CASSFQGLNTEAFF.

The chain joins TRBV5-5 to TRBJ1-5, with 9 bases fitting TRBD1. Losses at the gene ends were 4 bases for V and 6 bases for J; bases not matched to a gene: 11. The germline gives CDR1 SGHKS, CDR2 YYEKEE (reference sequence). The length of the CDR3 is 16 residues. CDR3 sequence: CASSPTTGGFSQPQHF. The CDR3 DNA follows: TGTGCCAGCAGCCCAACGACAGGGGGATTTAGTCAGCCCCAGCATTTT.

The chain combines TRBV18 with TRBJ1-1; D remains unclear. The germline V gene has CDR1 KGHSH and CDR2 LQKENI. This CDR3 comprises 15 residues. The ends were cut back, 5 bases at V and 1 base at J, with 14 bases in the middle. Here the CDR3 reads CASSNKDWGNTEAFF. CDR3 bases: TGTGCCAGCTCAAACAAAGATTGGGGGAACACTGAAGCTTTCTTT.

The rearrangement uses TRBV19 and TRBJ2-7; D perhaps matches TRBD1 (6 bases). The CDR3 has 14 amino acids. The V and J ends lost 6 bases and 0 bases respectively, with 12 bases between them. Germline assignment: CDR1 LNHDA and CDR2 SQIVND (reference sequence). The CDR3 spells CASSTDRSSYEQYF. In nucleotides, the CDR3 is TGTGCCAGTAGCACAGACAGGAGCTCCTACGAGCAGTACTTC.

The DNA for the CDR3 is TGTGCCAGCAGGGAGGGAACTGCGGATGGCTACACCTTC. It translates to CASREGTADGYTF. The chain recombines TRBV2 with TRBJ1-2; D remains ambiguous. In germline, CDR1 is SNHLY, CDR2 FYNNEI. V gave up 6 bases and J gave up 6 bases, with 14 bases separating them. The CDR3 is 13 residues long. Looking up the rest from reference TRBV2 and TRBJ1-2 gives the full variable domain: EPEVTQTPSHQVTQMGQEVILRCVPISNHLYFYWYRQILGQKVEFLVSFYNNEISEKSEIFDDQFSVERPDGSNFTLKIRSTKLEDSAMYFCASREGTADGYTFGSGTRLTVV.

CDR3 DNA: TGTGCCAGCAGCCAGCGACAGGGGCGCGATGAAGCTTTCTTT. It specifies CASSQRQGRDEAFF. The rearrangement links TRBV21-1 to TRBJ1-1; TRBD1 was called by the table and not checked on the DNA. TRBV21-1 is noted as a pseudogene. This CDR3 comprises 14 residues.